One sample yielded the 27 T cell receptor beta chains listed below, sequenced in a study of blood T cell dynamics during melanoma immunotherapy. Regarding time point: week 3, after first cycle of checkpoint inhibitor. Assay: immunoSEQ multiplex PCR; the TCRdb copy retains only in-frame clones and omits some. The table records about 14,000 clones, around 86% of them present only once. The sample was blood, taken from a patient treated with checkpoint blockade. The receptors derive from a human donor with melanoma.

The chain recombines TRBV18 with TRBJ2-7; 9 nucleotides match TRBD2. CDR1 and CDR2 from the germline V gene are KGHSH and LQKENI. The ends lost 3 bases at V and 5 bases at J; junction bases unmatched: 8. CDR3 size: 15 residues. CDR3 in amino acids: CASSPLSGRFNEQYF. The CDR3 DNA sequence: TGTGCCAGCTCACCCCTAAGCGGGAGGTTCAACGAGCAGTACTTC.

CDR3: CASSVRVLDIQYF. CDR3 bases: TGTGCCAGCAGTGTCAGGGTTTTGGACATTCAGTACTTC. The chain carries TRBV2 and TRBJ2-4, with D possibly matching TRBD1 (5 bases). This CDR3 region has 13 residues. In germline, CDR1 is SNHLY, CDR2 FYNNEI. Trimming cost V 4 bases and J 8 bases, with 12 bases left between them.

The chain employs TRBV7-3 and TRBJ1-6, with 7 nucleotides matching TRBD1. This CDR3 spans 13 amino acids. J gave up 7 bases and V 6 bases, and 3 bases lay outside the gene matches. Germline V gives CDR1 SGHTA, CDR2 FQGTGA. CDR3 nucleotide sequence: TGTGCCAGCAGAGACAGGGAGAATTCACCCCTCCACTTT. Its protein is CASRDRENSPLHF.

This clone has a single count. This chain connects TRBV14 to TRBJ2-7; TRBD1 matches 9 bases. This CDR3 spans 15 amino acids. CDR1 and CDR2 from the germline V gene are SGHDN and FVKESK. J lost 4 bases, V lost 4 bases, and 8 bases had no gene match. The CDR3 DNA follows: TGTGCCAGCAGCCTTCCACGGACAGGGGATTACGAGCAGTACTTC. This translates into CASSLPRTGDYEQYF.

The CDR3 loop reads CASSRRTSGIGYEQYF. DNA for the CDR3: TGTGCCAGCAGCCGACGAACTAGCGGAATAGGTTACGAGCAGTACTTC. This chain joins TRBV5-4 and TRBJ2-7; TRBD2 aligns across 8 bases. Germline V gene lookup returns CDR1 SGHNT and CDR2 YYREEE (reference sequence). The J segment lost 4 bases and the V segment lost 4 bases, leaving 13 bases of the junction unmatched. CDR3 length: 16 amino acids.

This clone was observed a single time. V is TRBV7-9 and J is TRBJ2-3, with TRBD2 as a possible D gene (5 bases). The V and J ends lost 3 bases and 4 bases respectively, with 8 bases between them. This CDR3 is built from 13 residues. The germline gives CDR1 SEHNR, CDR2 FQNEAQ (reference sequence). DNA for the CDR3: TGTGCCAGCAGCTTCGAGGGCCCAGATACGCAGTATTTT. Translated, it gives CASSFEGPDTQYF.

The rearrangement links TRBV5-5 to TRBJ2-7; a possible D gene is TRBD1 (5 bases). Trimming took off 0 bases at V and 3 bases at J, with 7 bases between the two ends. Germline CDR1 is SGHKS and CDR2 is YYEKEE (reference sequence). The CDR3 totals 13 residues. Here the CDR3 reads CASSLGQNYEQYF. The CDR3 DNA is TGTGCCAGCAGCTTGGGACAGAACTACGAGCAGTACTTC.

V and J are TRBV11-2 and TRBJ1-2; 9 bases are a match to TRBD1. CDR1 is SGHAT and CDR2 is FQNNGV in the germline V gene. The CDR3 consists of 16 residues. V shed 0 bases, J shed 5 bases, and the junction held 7 bases outside the gene matches. The CDR3 here is CASSLDGTGLVYGYTF. CDR3 DNA: TGTGCCAGCAGCTTAGACGGGACAGGGCTCGTTTATGGCTACACCTTC.

This clone was counted a single time. This chain connects TRBV11-3 to TRBJ2-3; 11 nucleotides match TRBD2. V shed 3 bases, J shed 7 bases, and the junction held 9 bases outside the gene matches. The V gene's germline CDR1 is SGHNT and CDR2 YENEEA. This CDR3 spans 16 amino acids. The CDR3 here is CASSLGPSGRLYTQYF. The CDR3 bases are TGTGCCAGCAGCTTGGGTCCTAGCGGGAGGTTGTATACGCAGTATTTT.

This clone was picked up one time. The chain has TRBV30 and TRBJ1-2, with TRBD1 matching over 9 bases. From germline, CDR1 is GTSNPN and CDR2 SVGIG (reference sequence). The CDR3 is 11 amino acids. V was pared by 7 bases and J by 9 bases, with 6 bases of the junction left unmatched. The CDR3 loop is CAFTGTGRYTF. The CDR3 coding sequence is TGTGCCTTTACCGGGACAGGGCGCTACACCTTC.

The rearrangement links TRBV11-3 to TRBJ1-1; 7 bases align to TRBD1. The CDR3 sequence is 16 residues long. The V gene end was trimmed by 5 bases and the J gene end by 0 bases; junction bases not matched to a gene: 9. The germline gives CDR1 SGHNT, CDR2 YENEEA. CDR3 sequence reads: CASSTRTGAMNTEAFF. The CDR3 bases are TGTGCCAGCAGCACTAGGACAGGAGCAATGAACACTGAAGCTTTCTTT.

In its sample, this clone was seen once. The rearrangement links TRBV27 to TRBJ2-5, with TRBD2 matching 8 bases. The DNA end is more similar to TRBJ2-7, so the J call may be wrong. CDR3 length equals 17 residues. The germline gives CDR1 MNHEY, CDR2 SMNVEV (reference sequence). The CDR3 DNA reads TGTGCCAGCAGCTCACTCGGGGGGGCAGACGTTGACTACGAGCAGTACTTC. Translating it yields CASSSLGGADVDYEQYF.

CDR3 region: CASTHSGSIEQFF. CDR3 sequence (DNA): TGTGCCAGCACCCATAGCGGGAGTATTGAGCAGTTCTTC. The chain combines TRBV5-6 with TRBJ2-1, with 9 nucleotides matching TRBD2. The length of the CDR3 is 13 residues. Trimming took 6 bases from V and 9 from J; bases not matched to a gene: 7. CDR1 is SGHDT, CDR2 YYEEEE, per germline.

The CDR3 protein is CASSLVGGPYNEQFF. CDR3 DNA sequence: TGTGCCAGCAGCTTAGTGGGAGGGCCGTACAATGAGCAGTTCTTC. The chain links TRBV11-3 to TRBJ2-1; TRBD2 matches 7 bases. After removal of 1 base from V and 4 bases from J, the junction contained 4 bases not matched to a gene. The CDR3 has 15 amino acids. Germline V CDR1 and CDR2: SGHNT, YENEEA.

The chain uses TRBV9 and TRBJ2-3; D may match TRBD1 or TRBD2 (5 bases each). Germline CDR1 reads SGDLS; CDR2 reads YYNGEE. The V and J ends lost 3 bases and 4 bases respectively, with 15 bases between them. This CDR3 comprises 15 residues. CDR3 bases: TGTGCCAGCAGCGCACCTAGCAGGGTACCAGATACGCAGTATTTT. It is translated as CASSAPSRVPDTQYF.

This chain connects TRBV5-1 to TRBJ2-5, with D perhaps TRBD2 (6 bases). Per germline, CDR1 SGHRS and CDR2 YFSETQ. Trimming pared 0 bases from V and 5 bases from J, leaving 11 bases between. This CDR3 region has 14 residues. The CDR3 spells CASSLGSGVETQYF. The CDR3 bases are TGCGCCAGCAGCTTGGGATCGGGAGTGGAGACCCAGTACTTC. The full variable domain, completed using reference TRBV5-1 and TRBJ2-5, is KAGVTQTPRYLIKTRGQQVTLSCSPISGHRSVSWYQQTPGQGLQFLFEYFSETQRNKGNFPGRFSGRQFSNSRSEMNVSTLELGDSALYLCASSLGSGVETQYFGPGTRLLVL.

J is TRBJ1-5 and V is TRBV6-6; D possibly corresponds to TRBD1 (6 bases). The V gene's germline CDR1 is MNHNY and CDR2 SVGAGI (reference sequence). The V gene lost 9 bases and the J gene lost 6 bases, with 18 bases spanning the gap. The CDR3 sequence is 14 residues long. CDR3 loop: CARRAGAGFQPQHF. CDR3 in DNA: TGTGCCAGACGAGCGGGGGCTGGTTTTCAGCCCCAGCATTTT.

The J gene is TRBJ1-4, the V gene TRBV19; D may be TRBD1 (5 bases). Per the germline V gene, CDR1 is LNHDA and CDR2 is SQIVND (reference sequence). The CDR3 has 13 amino acids. Trimming cost V 5 bases and J 5 bases, with 9 bases left between them. CDR3 residues: CASSQRGNEKLFF. CDR3 nucleotide sequence: TGTGCCAGTAGTCAGCGGGGGAATGAAAAACTGTTTTTT.

This clone was found once. This chain links TRBV5-4 with TRBJ2-3; 8 positions agree with TRBD2. The CDR3 covers 19 residues. V lost 4 bases and J lost 2; bases outside the gene matches: 18. In germline, CDR1 is SGHNT, CDR2 YYREEE (reference sequence). The CDR3, as DNA: TGTGCCAGCAGCCCCGTCGGCAGGGACGCAGCGGGAGCCACAGATACGCAGTATTTT. Its protein is CASSPVGRDAAGATDTQYF. The variable domain in full, with the rest retrieved from reference TRBV5-4 and TRBJ2-3, is ETGVTQSPTHLIKTRGQQVTLRCSSQSGHNTVSWYQQALGQGPQFIFQYYREEENGRGNFPPRFSGLQFPNYSSELNVNALELDDSALYLCASSPVGRDAAGATDTQYFGPGTRLTVL.

The chain couples TRBV7-2 to TRBJ2-7; 9 bases align to TRBD2. V trimming: 2 bases; J trimming: 4 bases; junction bases outside the gene matches: 12. CDR1 is SGHTA, CDR2 FQGNSA, per germline. CDR3 length: 17 residues. CDR3 in amino acids: CASSLSLAGAGLYEQYF. CDR3 coding DNA: TGTGCCAGCAGCTTATCCTTAGCGGGAGCCGGTCTATACGAGCAGTACTTC.

The chain employs TRBV7-3 and TRBJ2-1; the match to TRBD2 covers 10 bases. The germline CDR1 and CDR2 sequences are SGHTA and FQGTGA. The junction had 11 bases not matched to a gene; V was cut back by 4 bases and J by 8 bases. The length of the CDR3 is 16 residues. CDR3 coding DNA: TGTGCCAGCAGCTACGGGACTCTAGCGGGAGTTGATGAGCAGTTCTTC. It codes for CASSYGTLAGVDEQFF.

This rearrangement joins TRBV9 to TRBJ1-2; D gene unclear. V was pared by 1 base and J by 8 bases, with 9 bases between. This CDR3 has 12 amino acids. Per the germline V gene, CDR1 is SGDLS and CDR2 is YYNGEE. For the CDR3, the DNA is TGTGCCAGCAGCGTACCCGGTGGGGGCTACACCTTC. This encodes CASSVPGGGYTF.

The chain recombines TRBV19 with TRBJ1-3; no clear D. The V end was cut by 5 bases, the J end by 4 bases, with 9 bases between. The CDR3 runs to 13 residues. Germline CDR1 and CDR2: LNHDA and SQIVND (reference sequence). This CDR3 reads CASSSVPGNTIYF. Here the CDR3 DNA reads TGTGCCAGTAGTTCAGTTCCCGGAAACACCATATATTTT.

This chain joins TRBV30 and TRBJ1-1; perhaps TRBD1 as D (5 bases). The CDR3 length is 13 residues. V lost 6 bases, J lost 0 bases, and 11 bases lay in between. CDR1 and CDR2 from the germline V gene are GTSNPN and SVGIG (reference sequence). CDR3 in DNA: TGTGCCTGCCGACAGCCCATGAACACTGAAGCTTTCTTT. This codes for CACRQPMNTEAFF.

The chain has TRBV19 and TRBJ2-7, with 11 bases identical to TRBD2. Germline CDR1 LNHDA, CDR2 SQIVND (reference sequence). V was clipped by 4 bases and J by 0 bases; unmatched bases: 2. The CDR3 spans 15 residues. The CDR3 DNA sequence: TGTGCCAGTAGTAATAGCGGGGGGGCCTCCTACGAGCAGTACTTC. Protein: CASSNSGGASYEQYF. Full variable domain (rest looked up from reference TRBV19 and TRBJ2-7): DGGITQSPKYLFRKEGQNVTLSCEQNLNHDAMYWYRQDPGQGLRLIYYSQIVNDFQKGDIAEGYSVSREKKESFPLTVTSAQKNPTAFYLCASSNSGGASYEQYFGPGTRLTVT.

This clone was observed a single time. The chain carries TRBV11-3 and TRBJ2-5; D remains unclear. Trimming stripped 4 bases from V and 3 bases from J, with 12 bases between. CDR3 length: 14 amino acids. The germline V gene encodes CDR1 SGHNT and CDR2 YENEEA. As DNA, the CDR3 is TGTGCCAGCAGCTCGGGTCAGAATGAAGAGACCCAGTACTTC. As protein: CASSSGQNEETQYF.

J is TRBJ1-2 and V is TRBV7-2; TRBD1 is a possible D gene (6 bases). The CDR3 extends over 13 amino acids. V was shortened by 0 bases and J by 7 bases, with 9 bases between the two germline ends. Germline V CDR1 and CDR2: SGHTA, FQGNSA. CDR3 bases: TGTGCCAGCAGCTTAGCCGGGGGCCGTGGCTACACCTTC. It codes for CASSLAGGRGYTF.